Detailed here is one T cell receptor (beta chain). Its specificity is not known. This specimen comes from a study of a mutant IDH1 vaccine in newly diagnosed glioma. Study details: Most had both radiotherapy and temozolomide beforehand; others had only one.

Profiled with immunoSEQ multiplex PCR; TCRdb holds only in-frame clones, not every one. The table includes tens of thousands of clones, about 88% detected once. Germline lookup yields CDR1 MGHRA and CDR2 YSYEKL. The CDR3 has 21 residues. The V gene end was trimmed by 1 base and the J gene end by 0 bases; junction bases not matched to a gene: 19. The time point: baseline, week 1 (first vaccination visit). Indicated treatment: pre-vaccination baseline after standard-of-care therapy. Donors' newly diagnosed IDH1-mutant WHO grade 3 or 4 astrocytomas lacked nuclear ATRX. Study-level points and caveats: Pseudoprogression apparently lacked any relation to changes in top peripheral T cell clonotypes. Of the patients, 80% to 95% had vaccine-induced immune responses.

This TCR was recovered from a woman aged 35 to 49 with glioma. This chain joins TRBV4-1 and TRBJ2-7; 9 bases match TRBD1. Sequencing was performed on PBMCs, taken from a glioma patient treated with radiotherapy, temozolomide or both. CDR3 residues: CASSQVISTGGSGGLSYEQYF. CDR3 in DNA: TGCGCCAGCAGCCAAGTGATCAGCACAGGGGGCTCGGGAGGCCTCTCCTACGAGCAGTACTTC.